This T cell receptor beta chain was sequenced in a study of CD8+ T cells in alopecia areata. Study-wide context: Treated patients were given oral tofacitinib, which was dosed at 5 to 10 mg twice daily. The study, taken as a whole, reports: Having one nonresponder leaves uncertain how baseline CD8+ expansion relates to response. Against the mouse data, patients shared TCRs less clearly, possibly for HLA reasons.

The CDR3 loop spans 13 amino acids. Germline V gene sequence: CDR1 SGHRS, CDR2 YFSETQ. Trimming pared 0 bases from V and 6 bases from J, leaving 7 bases between. This clone has just one count. The antigen is not known. Treatment noted: oral pan-JAK inhibitor, 5-10 mg twice daily. PBMC-derived CD4+ and CD8+ T cells were sorted. As the sequencing template, cDNA was produced by extracting RNA and reverse transcribing it. Sequencing was performed with immunoSEQ multiplex PCR; in TCRdb, only in-frame clones are kept and a portion is missing. The repertoire holds approximately 210,000 clones, with roughly three fifths as singletons.

Sequencing was performed on CD4+ T cells sorted from blood, taken at approximately week 44, from a patient treated with tofacitinib. The source is a human donor with alopecia areata. V and J are TRBV5-1 and TRBJ2-1; D ambiguous. The CDR3 spells CASSLGTFNEQFF. DNA for the CDR3: TGCGCCAGCAGCTTGGGGACGTTCAATGAGCAGTTCTTC.